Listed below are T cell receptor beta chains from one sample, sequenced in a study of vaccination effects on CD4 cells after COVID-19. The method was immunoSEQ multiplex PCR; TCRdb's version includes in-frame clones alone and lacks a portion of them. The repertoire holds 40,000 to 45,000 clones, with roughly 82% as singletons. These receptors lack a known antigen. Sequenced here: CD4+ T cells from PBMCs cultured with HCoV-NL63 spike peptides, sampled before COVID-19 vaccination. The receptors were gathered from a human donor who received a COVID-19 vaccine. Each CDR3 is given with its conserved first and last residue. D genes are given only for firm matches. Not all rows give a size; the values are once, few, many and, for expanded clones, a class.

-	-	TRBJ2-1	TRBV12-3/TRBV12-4	TGTGCCAGCAGTTTGACTAATCTTAATGAGCAGTTCTTC	CASSLTNLNEQFF
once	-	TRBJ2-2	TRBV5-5	TGTGCCAGCAGCTTGGGTCCCCTGCCCGGGGAGCTGTTTTTT	CASSLGPLPGELFF
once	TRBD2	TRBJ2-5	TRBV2	TGTGCCAGCAGTGAATGGGAGGGACCAGGGACCCAGTACTTC	CASSEWEGPGTQYF
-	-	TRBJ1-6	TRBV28	TGTGCCAGCAGACGGGACCCGAATTCACCCCTCCACTTT	CASRRDPNSPLHF
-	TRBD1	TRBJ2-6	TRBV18	TGTGCCAGCCCTACCGGGACAGGGGGCAGTGGGGCCAACGTCCTGACTTTC	CASPTGTGGSGANVLTF
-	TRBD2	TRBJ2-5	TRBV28	TGTGCCAGCAGTTCCCCTAGCGGGGGGGTGAAGACCCAGTACTTC	CASSSPSGGVKTQYF
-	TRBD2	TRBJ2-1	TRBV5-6	TGTGCCAGCAGCCCCCAAGGACTAGCGGGGCCAGGGGGTGAGCAGTTCTTC	CASSPQGLAGPGGEQFF
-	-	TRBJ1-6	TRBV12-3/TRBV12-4	TGTGCCAGCAAGAAGATACAAAATTCACCCCTCCACTTT	CASKKIQNSPLHF
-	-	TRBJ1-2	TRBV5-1	TGCGCCAGCAGCTTGGCCGTAGGTAGCGGGGCAAACTATGGCTACACCTTC	CASSLAVGSGANYGYTF
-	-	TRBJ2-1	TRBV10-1	TGCGCCAGCAGTGAGTTTGAAAGGGGGTACAATGAGCAGTTCTTC	CASSEFERGYNEQFF
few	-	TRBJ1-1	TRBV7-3	TGTGCCAGCAGCTTAAAGGAGGGGATCACTGAAGCTTTCTTT	CASSLKEGITEAFF
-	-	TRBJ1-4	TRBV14	TGTGCCAGCAGCCAAGAGTTAAGGCAGGGAAATGAAAAACTGTTTTTT	CASSQELRQGNEKLFF
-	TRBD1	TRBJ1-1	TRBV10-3	TGTGCCATCAGTGAAAGTGTGACAGGGGGCCTCACTGAAGCTTTCTTT	CAISESVTGGLTEAFF
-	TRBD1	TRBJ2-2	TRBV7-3	TGTGCCAGCAGCTTAACGCCGGACAGGCTGAGCACCGGGGAGCTGTTTTTT	CASSLTPDRLSTGELFF
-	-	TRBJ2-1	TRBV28	TGTGCCAGCCATAGCTCCTACAATGAGCAGTTCTTC	CASHSSYNEQFF
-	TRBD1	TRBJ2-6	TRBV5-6	TGTGCCAGCAGCCCTGGACAGGGGGCGTGGGGGGCCAACGTCCTGACTTTC	CASSPGQGAWGANVLTF
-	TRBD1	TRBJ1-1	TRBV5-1	TGCGCCAGCAGCCCGGGGACAGGGGGCATCTGGGCTTTCTTT	CASSPGTGGIWAFF
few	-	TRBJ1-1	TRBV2	TGTGCCAGCAGTCCCCACGGGAACACTGAAGCTTTCTTT	CASSPHGNTEAFF
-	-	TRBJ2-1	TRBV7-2	TGTGCCAGCAGCTTGATCCAGTATTCCAATGAGCAGTTCTTC	CASSLIQYSNEQFF
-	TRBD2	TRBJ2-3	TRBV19	TGTGCCAGTAGTAGGGCTAGCGGGGGAAAAACAGATACGCAGTATTTT	CASSRASGGKTDTQYF
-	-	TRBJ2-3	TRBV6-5	TGTGCCAGCACACGGGGCTACACAGATACGCAGTATTTT	CASTRGYTDTQYF
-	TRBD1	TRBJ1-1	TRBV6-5	TGTGCCAGCAACCGACAGGGGGCTGTGAACACTGAAGCTTTCTTT	CASNRQGAVNTEAFF
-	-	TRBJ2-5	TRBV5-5	TGTGCCAGCAGCATCGGACTTTTTCAAGAGACCCAGTACTTC	CASSIGLFQETQYF
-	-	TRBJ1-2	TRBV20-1	TGCAGTGCTAAAAGGGATGGCTACACCTTC	CSAKRDGYTF
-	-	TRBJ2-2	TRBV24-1	TGTGCCACCAGTGATTATAGACCCGGGGAGCTGTTTTTT	CATSDYRPGELFF
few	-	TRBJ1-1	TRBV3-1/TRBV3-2	TGTGCCAGCAGCCAAGATCTATCGGTTTCTGGAGCTTTCTTT	CASSQDLSVSGAFF
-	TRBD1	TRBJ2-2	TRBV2	TGTGCCAGCAGGGACAGGGGCTACGTCCTTTCGAACACCGGGGAGCTGTTTTTT	CASRDRGYVLSNTGELFF
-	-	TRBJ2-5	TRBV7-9	TGTGCCAGCAGCTTATCGTGGGAGACCCAGTACTTC	CASSLSWETQYF
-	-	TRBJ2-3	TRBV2	TGTGCCAGCACCCAGGGCCGTCAAGGTACAGATACGCAGTATTTT	CASTQGRQGTDTQYF
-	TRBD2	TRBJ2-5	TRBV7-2	TGTGCCAGCAGCTCTAGCGGGGGGGGCGGAGAGACCCAGTACTTC	CASSSSGGGGETQYF
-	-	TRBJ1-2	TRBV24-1	TGTGCCACCAGTGATCGTACCGGGACACTTTATGGCTACACCTTC	CATSDRTGTLYGYTF
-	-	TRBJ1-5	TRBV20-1	TGCAGTGCTAGAGTCGGGGAGCCCCAGCATTTT	CSARVGEPQHF
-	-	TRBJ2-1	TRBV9	TGTGCCAGCAGCCCCCACGGACAGTTTAACAATGAGCAGTTCTTC	CASSPHGQFNNEQFF
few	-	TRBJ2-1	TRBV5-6	TGTGCCAGCAGCTTTCAGGGATACAATGAGCAGTTCTTC	CASSFQGYNEQFF
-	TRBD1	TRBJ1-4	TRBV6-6	TGTGCCAGCAAGGACAGGGAGGCTAATGAAAAACTGTTTTTT	CASKDREANEKLFF
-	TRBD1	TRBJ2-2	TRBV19	TGTGCCAGTAGTATAGATGGCTACGTAAGGACAGGCGCCGCGAACACCGGGGAGCTGTTTTTT	CASSIDGYVRTGAANTGELFF
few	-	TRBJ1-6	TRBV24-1	TGTGCCACCAGTGACAGGGCGCAATCACCCCTCCACTTT	CATSDRAQSPLHF
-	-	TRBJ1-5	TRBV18	TGTGCCAGCTCACGGGATTTCAATCAGCCCCAGCATTTT	CASSRDFNQPQHF
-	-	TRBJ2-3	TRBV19	TGTGCCAGTAGTATATCCGCTAGTTCAGATACGCAGTATTTT	CASSISASSDTQYF
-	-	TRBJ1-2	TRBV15	TGTGCCACCAGCAGAGATCGGGGGGCGTGGGGCTACACCTTC	CATSRDRGAWGYTF
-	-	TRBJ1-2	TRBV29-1	TGCAGCGTTGAGGGCAGGGGACTAGTTAGTAACTATGGCTACACCTTC	CSVEGRGLVSNYGYTF
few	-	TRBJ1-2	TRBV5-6	TGTGCCAGCAGCTTGGAAGGGGGTATTAACTATGGCTACACCTTC	CASSLEGGINYGYTF
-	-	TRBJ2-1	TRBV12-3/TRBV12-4	TGTGCCAGCAGTTTAAACAATGAGCAGTTCTTC	CASSLNNEQFF
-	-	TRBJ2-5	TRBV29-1	TGCAGCGTTGAGGGGTGGGCTCAAGAGACCCAGTACTTC	CSVEGWAQETQYF
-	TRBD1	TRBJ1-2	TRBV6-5	TGTGCCAGCACCCCCGGGACAGGGGCTAACTATGGCTACACCTTC	CASTPGTGANYGYTF
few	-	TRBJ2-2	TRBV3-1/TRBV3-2	TGTGCCAGCAGCCAAATGACTCAGAACACCGGGGAGCTGTTTTTT	CASSQMTQNTGELFF
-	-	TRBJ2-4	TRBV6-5	TGTGCCAGCAGAAGGGACGGATCCAAAAACATTCAGTACTTC	CASRRDGSKNIQYF
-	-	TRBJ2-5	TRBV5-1	TGCGCCAGCAGCGGAGCCCGGGGAGCGAACCAAGAGACCCAGTACTTC	CASSGARGANQETQYF
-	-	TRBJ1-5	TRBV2	TGTGCCAGCAGTGGCGAGCGAAGTCAGCCCCAGCATTTT	CASSGERSQPQHF
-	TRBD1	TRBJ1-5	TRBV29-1	TGCAGCGCAAGACAGGGGGATGGCAATCAGCCCCAGCATTTT	CSARQGDGNQPQHF
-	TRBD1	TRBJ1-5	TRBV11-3	TGTGCCAGCAGCTTCGCCCTCCGGGACAGGGATAGCAATCAGCCCCAGCATTTT	CASSFALRDRDSNQPQHF
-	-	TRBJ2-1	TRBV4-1	TGCGCCAGCAGCCTTTCTGGGGGGGCCGATGAGCAGTTCTTC	CASSLSGGADEQFF
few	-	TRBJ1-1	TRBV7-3	TGTGCCAGCAGCTTATCTGCAGATAGGACCACTGAAGCTTTCTTT	CASSLSADRTTEAFF
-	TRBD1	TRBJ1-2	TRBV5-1	TGCGCCAGCAGCTACGATCCGGGACAGAGACTCTATGGCTACACCTTC	CASSYDPGQRLYGYTF
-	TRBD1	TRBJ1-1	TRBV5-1	TGCGCCAGCAGCCCCGGACAGGGCAACACTGAAGCTTTCTTT	CASSPGQGNTEAFF
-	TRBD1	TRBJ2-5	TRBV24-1	TGTGCCACCAGTGCCGCGGACAGGATCCAAGAGACCCAGTACTTC	CATSAADRIQETQYF
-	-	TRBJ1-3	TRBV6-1	TGTGCCAGCAGTGAGGACTCAACCCCAAACACCATATATTTT	CASSEDSTPNTIYF
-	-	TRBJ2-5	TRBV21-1	TGTGCCAGCAGCCTTATGGGGCAGGGAAGCGAGCTTGGCGGCCAAGAGACCCAGTACTTC	CASSLMGQGSELGGQETQYF
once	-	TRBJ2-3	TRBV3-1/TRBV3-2	TGTGCCAGCAGCCAGTCCCGAGCGGCGCAGTATTTT	CASSQSRAAQYF
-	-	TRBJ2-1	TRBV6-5	TGTGCCAGCAGAGGGGCGAGTTACTACAATGAGCAGTTCTTC	CASRGASYYNEQFF